The source of this T cell receptor beta chain is a study of CD8 T cells in ankylosing spondylitis. Regarding the study as a whole: Clones tied to disease were said to be significantly enriched in matched ankylosing spondylitis synovial fluid. Certain motif variants had earlier appeared in reactive arthritis synovial fluid and blood.

Germline V gene data show CDR1 as MDHEN and CDR2 as SYDVKM. The CDR3 runs to 16 residues. V was clipped by 2 bases and J by 1 base; unmatched bases: 6. TCRdb reanalysed the 5' RACE reads using MiXCR and keeps one entry per CDR3 protein. There are 250,000 to 300,000 distinct CDR3 sequences in the sample; around 20% occur only once, and roughly 8% lies in the top ten. This clonotype was observed a handful of times. Its antigen remains unidentified. The sequence derives from a male donor with ankylosing spondylitis or in good health (not recorded which). The chain combines TRBV28 with TRBJ2-3; 7 nucleotides match TRBD1. Sequencing was done on a sample of blood, either unsorted or a sorted T cell fraction (not recorded which). The CDR3 DNA reads as TGTGCCAGCAGTTTACCGGGAACAGGGGGCACAGATACGCAGTATTTT. This gives the protein CASSLPGTGGTDTQYF.